The present T cell receptor (beta chain) was sequenced within a study of shared clonotypes between healthy human individuals. CDR3 length: 14 amino acids. V was clipped by 1 base and J by 3 bases, with 9 bases between them. Per germline, CDR1 SGHRS and CDR2 YFSETQ. General observations from the study: Researchers sampled only blood; tissue repertoires likely differ.

Every donor was a Caucasian adult from Nashville, Tennessee. Several immunoSEQ 96-well plates shared each subset's DNA, each plate a replicate. It was about 190 ng DNA, about 30,000 T cell genomes, that sorted-subset replicate PCRs used. Measured with immunoSEQ multiplex PCR; TCRdb has only the in-frame clones, and not every one. Here the sample spans around 1.4 million clones, around 98.5% being singletons. A remark on this clone: Its antigen is unidentified.

The sequenced sample was naive CD4+ T cells sorted from blood. Subset specified: CD45RA+ positively selected. The TCR originated in a man aged 30-40 years in good health. The chain has TRBV5-1 and TRBJ2-3; D is ambiguous. The CDR3 reads CASSLTRKTDTQYF. In nucleotides, the CDR3 is TGCGCCAGCAGCTTGACAAGGAAAACAGATACGCAGTATTTT.